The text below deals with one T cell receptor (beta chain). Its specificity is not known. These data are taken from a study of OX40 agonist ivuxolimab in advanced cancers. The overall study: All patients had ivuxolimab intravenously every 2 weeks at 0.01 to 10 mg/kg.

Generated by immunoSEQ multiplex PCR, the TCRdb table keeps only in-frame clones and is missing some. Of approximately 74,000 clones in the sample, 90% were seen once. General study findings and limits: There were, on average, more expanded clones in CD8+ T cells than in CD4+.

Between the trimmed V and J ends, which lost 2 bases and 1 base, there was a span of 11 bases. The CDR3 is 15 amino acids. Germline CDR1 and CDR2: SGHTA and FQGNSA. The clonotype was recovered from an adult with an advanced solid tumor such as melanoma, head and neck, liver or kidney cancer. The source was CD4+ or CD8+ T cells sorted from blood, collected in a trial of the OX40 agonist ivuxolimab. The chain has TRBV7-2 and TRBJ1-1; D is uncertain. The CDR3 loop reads CASSLQWGTNTEAFF. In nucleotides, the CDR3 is TGTGCCAGCAGCTTACAGTGGGGTACGAACACTGAAGCTTTCTTT.